The rows below give T cell receptor beta chains drawn from one sample of a study of cytomegalovirus exposure and HLA in healthy donors. The table came from immunoSEQ multiplex PCR; TCRdb's copy has only in-frame clones and leaves some out. Among some 87,000 clones listed, 90% to 97% were seen once. The sample was PBMCs. The receptors here all came from a woman aged 18-29 years in good health and CMV-seronegative. CDR3s include the opening cysteine and the closing phenylalanine or tryptophan. Fields, in order: CDR3 protein, V gene, J gene.

CASGGAGGWETQYF	TRBV6-5	TRBJ2-5
CASSLSGFNEQFF	TRBV7-2	TRBJ2-1
CASSSGVTPGNTIYF	TRBV7-6	TRBJ1-3
CAISGGLVYGYTF	TRBV10-3	TRBJ1-2
CASSVSPMNTEAFF	TRBV9	TRBJ1-1
CASSLGAGLAGGDEQFF	TRBV5-1	TRBJ2-1
CASSVVPGGDGELFF	TRBV9	TRBJ2-2
CAISALAGGPYEQYF	TRBV10-3	TRBJ2-7
CASSQQYTYEQYF	TRBV4-1	TRBJ2-7
CASSPGGLLGNEQFF	TRBV7-9	TRBJ2-1
CAIRLTGMNTEAFF	TRBV10-3	TRBJ1-1
CASRAGVAGELFF	TRBV2	TRBJ2-2
CATSRGSPSYNEQFF	TRBV10-1	TRBJ2-1
CASSSPGTVQETQYF	TRBV6-5	TRBJ2-5
CASSQSWGVGKNIQYF	TRBV23-1	TRBJ2-4
CARDGTDPSSYEQYF	TRBV6-4	TRBJ2-7
CASTEPTGYNEQFF	TRBV6-1	TRBJ2-1
CASSSGGRSYNEQFF	TRBV7-2	TRBJ2-1
CASSTVSNQPQHF	TRBV27	TRBJ1-5
CASSLERFTTYEQYF	TRBV5-6	TRBJ2-7
CAISGTGGSYEQYF	TRBV10-3	TRBJ2-7
CASSSRVMGETQYF	TRBV5-1	TRBJ2-5
CASSELGGLAGNTIYF	TRBV27	TRBJ1-3
CASSYLGQGAQPQHF	TRBV6-6	TRBJ1-5
CASSQNSGHTDTQYF	TRBV18	TRBJ2-3
CASSPLGTSEQETQYF	TRBV4-1	TRBJ2-5
CASSLGAAGDTQYF	TRBV7-9	TRBJ2-3
CASSVDGSAGASTDTQYF	TRBV9	TRBJ2-3
CSVEDLEGAGNTIYF	TRBV29-1	TRBJ1-3
CASSLSQVNTEAFF	TRBV5-4	TRBJ1-1
CASSKQGYDYGYTF	TRBV18	TRBJ1-2